This T cell receptor (beta chain) was captured in a study of control samples from healthy donors and cancer patients. Profiling relied on immunoSEQ multiplex PCR, and the TCRdb table lists in-frame clones only, not all of them. Altogether about 94,000 clones are present, over 75% being singletons, with the ten largest covering roughly 3.4%. The CDR3 has 11 residues. The V and J ends lost 0 bases and 6 bases respectively, with 2 bases between them. CDR1 is DFQATT, CDR2 SNEGSKA, per germline (reference sequence). This chain joins TRBV20-1 and TRBJ2-2; D uncertain. The TCR sequence derives from a woman aged 18-29 years in good health. Material: blood. CDR3 nucleotide sequence: TGCAGTGCTAGAGAGTCCGGGGAGCTGTTTTTT. Residues: CSARESGELFF.